This T cell receptor (beta chain) was recorded in a study of technical replicates of blood from several donors (dated by TCRdb to about 2017). Receptor amplification or capture employed the immunoSEQ multiplex PCR assay. TCRdb provides this immuneACCESS table in a form limited to in-frame rearrangements. Some clones are lacking; in checked studies, under half of them reflect an unresolved V gene, and why the rest are absent is not known. The sample records 70,000 to 95,000 clones, approximately 96% of which are singletons. The ten largest clones represent around 0.28% of the sample. Comment on this clone: Its antigen target is currently unknown. No base-level quality is on record; no much larger clone is a single base apart.

Trimmed from V: 6 bases; trimmed from J: 1 base; junction bases lacking a gene match: 3. The germline V gene (reference sequence) sets CDR1 to MNHNY and CDR2 to SVGAGI. The CDR3, from cysteine to phenylalanine, totals 13 residues. The read is trimmed to its CDR3 DNA, 39 bases read in frame from base 1. Recombination connected TRBV6-6 to TRBJ2-7; 7 central bases correspond to TRBD1. The sample consisted of T cells isolated from PBMCs. This receptor was obtained from a human donor in good health. The CDR3: CASSFRGSYEQYF. The nucleotide sequence reads TGTGCCAGCAGCTTCAGGGGGTCCTACGAGCAGTACTTC.